This T cell receptor beta chain was observed in a study (dated by TCRdb to the early 2010s). The CDR3 numbers 15 residues from cysteine through phenylalanine. The read is trimmed to its CDR3 DNA, 45 bases read in frame from base 1. Trimming at the junction amounts to 5 bases on V and 4 bases on J, and the germline ends lie 20 bases apart. Looking up the germline V gene (reference sequence) yields CDR1 GTSNPN and CDR2 SVGIG. Instrument used: Illumina Genome Analyzer IIx. TCRdb reprocessing: public reads trimmed at Q25 with fastp, clones called with MiXCR, in-frame beta chains kept. One record per CDR3 amino acid sequence lists the most common genes and DNA. This sample comprises nearly 15,000 distinct CDR3 sequences, about 35% of them detected only once. The ten largest clonotypes hold about 16% of the sample. This clonotype was observed a handful of times. Its antigen has not been determined. No much larger clone exists at a distance of one base, and base qualities are not known.

The rearranged segments are TRBV30 and TRBJ1-2, with a tentative D gene TRBD1 over 6 matching bases. Sequenced: blood. This sequence was found in a human donor. For the CDR3, the sequence is CAWVPLQGDTYGYTF. The nucleotide sequence reads as follows: TGTGCCTGGGTACCCTTACAGGGTGATACCTATGGCTACACCTTC.